This TCR beta chain was observed in a study of T-cell reconstitution after alpha-beta-depleted transplantation in children. Study-level points and caveats: Surviving recipient T cells and intrathymic progenitors accounted for some patients' high TCRbeta diversity at day 60.

The library targeted TCRbeta and was prepared with unique molecular identifiers. TCRdb re-analysed the PCR reads in MiXCR, keeping a single row per CDR3 protein. The profile shows 60,000 to 70,000 distinct CDR3 sequences, roughly 5% of them singletons. CDR1 SGHTA and CDR2 FQGNSA come from the germline V gene. V was trimmed by 5 bases and J by 7 bases, leaving 17 bases between them. The CDR3 is made up of 15 amino acids. This clonotype has a count of ten or more. Its specificity is not known. Here the sequenced sample was PBMCs, mostly from graft donor cells, taken 180 days after TCRalphabeta/CD19-depleted stem cell transplant. The chain combines TRBV7-2 with TRBJ2-2; D is tentatively TRBD1 or TRBD2 (6 bases each). This TCR derives from a boy younger than two who had a stem cell transplant for acute myeloid leukemia, so the T cells may come from the graft donor. CDR3 protein: CASSPRLEGGGELFF. DNA for the CDR3: TGTGCCAGCAGCCCGCGATTGGAGGGGGGCGGGGAGCTGTTTTTT.